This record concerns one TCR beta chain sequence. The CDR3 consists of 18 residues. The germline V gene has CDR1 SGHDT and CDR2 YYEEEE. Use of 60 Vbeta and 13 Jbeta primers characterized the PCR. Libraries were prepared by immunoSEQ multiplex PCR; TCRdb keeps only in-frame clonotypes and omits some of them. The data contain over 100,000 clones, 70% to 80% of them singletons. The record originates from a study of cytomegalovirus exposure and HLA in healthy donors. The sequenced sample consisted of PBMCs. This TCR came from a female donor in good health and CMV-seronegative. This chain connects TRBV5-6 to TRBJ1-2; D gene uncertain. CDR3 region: CFQAEDGIRLLSNYGYTF. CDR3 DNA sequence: TGTTTTCAAGCAGAAGACGGCATACGACTCCTTTCTAACTATGGCTACACCTTC. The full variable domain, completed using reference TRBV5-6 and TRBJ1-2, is DAGVTQSPTHLIKTRGQQVTLRCSPKSGHDTVSWYQQALGQGPQFIFQYYEEEERQRGNFPDRFSGHQFPNYSSELNVNALLLGDSALYLCFQAEDGIRLLSNYGYTFGSGTRLTVV.